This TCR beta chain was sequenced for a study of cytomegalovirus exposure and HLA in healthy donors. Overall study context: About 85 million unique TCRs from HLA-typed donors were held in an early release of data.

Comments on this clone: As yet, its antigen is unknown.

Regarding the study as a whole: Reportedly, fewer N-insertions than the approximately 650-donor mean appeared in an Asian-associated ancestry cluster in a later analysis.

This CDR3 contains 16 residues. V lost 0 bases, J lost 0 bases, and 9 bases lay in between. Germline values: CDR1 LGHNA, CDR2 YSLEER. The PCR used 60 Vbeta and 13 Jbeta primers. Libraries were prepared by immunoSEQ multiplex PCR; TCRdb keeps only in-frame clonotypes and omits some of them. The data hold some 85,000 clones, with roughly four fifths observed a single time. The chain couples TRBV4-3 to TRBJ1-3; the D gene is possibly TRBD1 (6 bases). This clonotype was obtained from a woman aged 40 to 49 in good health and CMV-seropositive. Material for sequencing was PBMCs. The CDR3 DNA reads TGCGCCAGCAGCCAAGATCCCAGGGGCTCTGGAAACACCATATATTTT. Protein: CASSQDPRGSGNTIYF.